This is a list of T cell receptor beta chains from one sample in a study of blood T cell repertoires in COVID-19. Sequenced by immunoSEQ multiplex PCR; TCRdb stores in-frame clones only, minus some. The repertoire consists of 250,000 or so clones, with 85% to 90% occurring once and the leading ten covering roughly 4.3%. Sequenced sample: PBMCs or T cells enriched from blood (not recorded which). The receptor source for this set is a woman aged 25 to 39 with acute COVID-19. The CDR3 runs from the conserved cysteine through the conserved F or W. A D gene is named only where the DNA matches it firmly. Where a row states a size, it is once, few, many or the class of an expanded clone; other rows omit it.

D gene	V gene	J gene	clone size	CDR3 DNA	CDR3 protein
.	TRBV18	TRBJ2-2	once	TGTGCCAGCTCACCGTTCGACATTAACACCGGGGAGCTGTTTTTT	CASSPFDINTGELFF
.	TRBV11-1	TRBJ2-1	.	TGTGCCAGCAGCTTAGGCGGATACAATGAGCAGTTCTTC	CASSLGGYNEQFF
TRBD1	TRBV28	TRBJ2-7	.	TGTGCCAGCAGTTTTTGGAGGACAGGCAATTACGAGCAGTACTTC	CASSFWRTGNYEQYF
.	TRBV7-2	TRBJ1-3	.	TGTGCCAGCAGCCCCCAGAGCCCGGGAGGGGCTGGAAACACCATATATTTT	CASSPQSPGGAGNTIYF
.	TRBV4-1	TRBJ1-6	.	TGCGCCAGCAGCCAAGTTCTCCAGGGCAGTTCACCCCTCCACTTT	CASSQVLQGSSPLHF
TRBD2	TRBV28	TRBJ2-3	.	TGTGCCAGCAGTTTAAGGGCTTGGCGGGAGGGCGACACAGATACGCAGTATTTT	CASSLRAWREGDTDTQYF
.	TRBV3-1/TRBV3-2	TRBJ1-4	.	TGTGCCAGCAGCCAAGCGGACAGTTCAACTAATGAAAAACTGTTTTTT	CASSQADSSTNEKLFF
.	TRBV6-5	TRBJ2-7	.	TGTGCCAGCAGTTACGCGGGTAGCTTCGACTACGAGCAGTACTTC	CASSYAGSFDYEQYF
.	TRBV27	TRBJ1-5	few	TGTGCCAGCAGTTTTTATGGCAATCAGCCCCAGCATTTT	CASSFYGNQPQHF
.	TRBV6-5	TRBJ1-3	few	TGTGCCAGCAGACACAGTGGAAACACCATATATTTT	CASRHSGNTIYF
TRBD2	TRBV6-2/TRBV6-3	TRBJ2-1	once	TGTGCCAGCAGCCGACTAGCGGGGTCAAAGGGGGATGAGCAGTTCTTC	CASSRLAGSKGDEQFF
TRBD2	TRBV27	TRBJ2-1	.	TGTGCCAGCGCGACGCTAGCGGGAGGGGTTGAGCAGTTCTTC	CASATLAGGVEQFF
.	TRBV5-8	TRBJ2-2	few	TGTGCCAGCAGCACAGGGGAGGTGAACACCGGGGAGCTGTTTTTT	CASSTGEVNTGELFF
.	TRBV9	TRBJ2-3	.	TGTGCCAGCAGCGTCCTGAACACGGATACGCAGTATTTT	CASSVLNTDTQYF
.	TRBV2	TRBJ2-3	.	TGTGCCAGCGGGCGGGAAAGCACAGATACGCAGTATTTT	CASGRESTDTQYF
TRBD2	TRBV28	TRBJ2-3	.	TGTGCCACCTACGGTTGGACTAGCGGGAAAGGGGATACGCAGTATTTT	CATYGWTSGKGDTQYF
.	TRBV10-3	TRBJ2-3	.	TGTGCCATCAAGGAGAGAACTAGCACAGATACGCAGTATTTT	CAIKERTSTDTQYF
.	TRBV19	TRBJ2-7	.	TGTGCCAGTAGTATAGATGACAAGTACGGCGAGCAGTACTTC	CASSIDDKYGEQYF
.	TRBV5-1	TRBJ1-3	.	TGCGCCAGCAGCTGGACAGAAGACTCTGGAAACACCATATATTTT	CASSWTEDSGNTIYF
.	TRBV30	TRBJ1-5	.	TGTGCCTGGAGTGTAGGCGGAAATAGCAATCAGCCCCAGCATTTT	CAWSVGGNSNQPQHF